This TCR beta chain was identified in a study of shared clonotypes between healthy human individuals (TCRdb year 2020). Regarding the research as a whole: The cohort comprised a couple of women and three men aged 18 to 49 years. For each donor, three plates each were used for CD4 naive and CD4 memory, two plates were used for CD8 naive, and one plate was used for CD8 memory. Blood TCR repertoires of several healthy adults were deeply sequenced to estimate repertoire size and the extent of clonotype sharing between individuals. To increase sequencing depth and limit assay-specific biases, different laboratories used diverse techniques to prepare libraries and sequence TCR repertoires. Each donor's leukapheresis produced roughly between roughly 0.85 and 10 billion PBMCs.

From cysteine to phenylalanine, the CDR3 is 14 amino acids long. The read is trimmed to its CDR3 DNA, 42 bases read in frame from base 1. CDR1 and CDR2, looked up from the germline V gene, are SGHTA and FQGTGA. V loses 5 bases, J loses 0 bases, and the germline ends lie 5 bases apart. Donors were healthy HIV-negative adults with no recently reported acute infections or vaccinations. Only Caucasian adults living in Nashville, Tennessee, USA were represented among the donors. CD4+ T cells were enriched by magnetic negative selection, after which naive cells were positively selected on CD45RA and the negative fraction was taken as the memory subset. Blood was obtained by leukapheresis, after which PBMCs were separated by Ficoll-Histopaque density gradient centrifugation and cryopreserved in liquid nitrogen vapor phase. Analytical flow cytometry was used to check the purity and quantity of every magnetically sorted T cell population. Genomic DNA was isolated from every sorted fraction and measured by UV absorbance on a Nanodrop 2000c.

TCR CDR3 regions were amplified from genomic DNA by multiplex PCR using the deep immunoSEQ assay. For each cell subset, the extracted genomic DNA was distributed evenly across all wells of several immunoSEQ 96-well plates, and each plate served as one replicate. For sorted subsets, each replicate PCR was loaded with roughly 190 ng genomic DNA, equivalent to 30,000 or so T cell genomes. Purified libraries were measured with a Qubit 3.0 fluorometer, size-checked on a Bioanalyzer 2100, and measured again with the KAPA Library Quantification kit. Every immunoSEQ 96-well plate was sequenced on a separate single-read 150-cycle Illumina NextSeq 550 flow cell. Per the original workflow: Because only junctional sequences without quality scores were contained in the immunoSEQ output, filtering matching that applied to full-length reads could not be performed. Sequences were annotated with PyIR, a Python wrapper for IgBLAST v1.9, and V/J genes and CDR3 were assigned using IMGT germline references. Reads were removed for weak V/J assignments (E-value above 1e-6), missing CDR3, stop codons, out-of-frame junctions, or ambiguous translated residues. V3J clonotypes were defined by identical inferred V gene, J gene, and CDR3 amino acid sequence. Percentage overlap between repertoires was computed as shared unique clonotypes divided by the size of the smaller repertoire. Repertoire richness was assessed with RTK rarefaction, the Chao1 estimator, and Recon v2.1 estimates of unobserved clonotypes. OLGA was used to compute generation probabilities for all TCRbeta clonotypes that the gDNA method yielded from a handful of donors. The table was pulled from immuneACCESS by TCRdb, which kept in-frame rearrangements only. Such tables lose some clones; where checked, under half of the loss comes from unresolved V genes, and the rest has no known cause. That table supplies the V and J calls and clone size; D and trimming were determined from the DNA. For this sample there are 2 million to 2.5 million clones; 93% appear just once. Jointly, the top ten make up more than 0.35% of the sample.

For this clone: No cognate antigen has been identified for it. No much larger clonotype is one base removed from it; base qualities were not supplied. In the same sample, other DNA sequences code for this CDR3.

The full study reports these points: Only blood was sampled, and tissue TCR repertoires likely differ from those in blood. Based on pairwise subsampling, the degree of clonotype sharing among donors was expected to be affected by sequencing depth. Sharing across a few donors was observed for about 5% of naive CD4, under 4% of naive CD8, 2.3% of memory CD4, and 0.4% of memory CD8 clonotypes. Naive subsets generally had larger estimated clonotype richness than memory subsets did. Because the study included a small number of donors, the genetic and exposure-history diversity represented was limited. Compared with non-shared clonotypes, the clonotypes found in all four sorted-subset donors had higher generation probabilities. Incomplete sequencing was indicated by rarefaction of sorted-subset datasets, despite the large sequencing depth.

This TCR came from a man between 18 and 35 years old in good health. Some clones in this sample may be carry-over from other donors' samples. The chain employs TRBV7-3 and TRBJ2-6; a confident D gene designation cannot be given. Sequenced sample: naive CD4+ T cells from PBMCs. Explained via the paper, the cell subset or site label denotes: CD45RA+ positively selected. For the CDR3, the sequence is CASSPFSGANVLTF. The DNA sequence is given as TGTGCCAGCAGCCCTTTCTCTGGGGCCAACGTCCTGACTTTC.